Following are 10 T cell receptor beta chains from one sample sequenced in a study of blood T cell repertoires in COVID-19. Profiling relied on immunoSEQ multiplex PCR, and the TCRdb table lists in-frame clones only, not all of them. The sample includes 270,000 or so clones, around nine tenths seen only once; the top ten take less than 3%. Sequenced input: PBMCs or T cells enriched from blood (not recorded which). All receptors come from a woman between 18 and 30 years old who had recovered from COVID-19.

This clone was observed a few times. The chain has TRBV10-1 and TRBJ2-1, with 13 bases matching TRBD2. Germline-derived CDR1 and CDR2 are WNHNN and SYGVQD (reference sequence). Germline trimming cut 3 bases from V and 9 bases from J; bases unmatched to any gene: 11. The CDR3 spans 17 residues. The CDR3 DNA reads TGCGCCAGCAGTGAACGACTAGCGGGGGGATTATGGGGTGAGCAGTTCTTC. Translated: CASSERLAGGLWGEQFF.

The chain uses TRBV15 and TRBJ2-1; D ambiguous. Trimming removed 2 bases at V and 9 bases at J, with 11 bases between. Per germline, CDR1 LNHNV and CDR2 YYDKDF (reference sequence). The CDR3 loop spans 13 amino acids. The CDR3 here is CATSRRLATEQFF. CDR3 coding DNA: TGTGCCACCAGCAGACGCTTAGCCACTGAGCAGTTCTTC.

The gene calls are TRBV6-1 and TRBJ2-7, with 7 bases identical to TRBD1. The CDR3 is 15 amino acids. V was clipped by 2 bases and J by 1 base; unmatched bases: 5. Germline assignment: CDR1 MNHNS and CDR2 SASEGT. DNA for the CDR3: TGTGCCAGCAGTGAACGGATGGGACAGTCCTACGAGCAGTACTTC. Encoded protein: CASSERMGQSYEQYF.

This clone was picked up a small number of times. The chain carries TRBV6-5 and TRBJ1-6; 10 bases map to TRBD1. V trimming: 6 bases; J trimming: 9 bases; junction bases outside the gene matches: 8. This CDR3 spans 15 amino acids. CDR1 and CDR2 (germline): MNHEY, SVGAGI. The CDR3 spells CASSLSGTGVSPLHF. The CDR3 DNA reads TGTGCCAGCAGCTTGAGCGGGACAGGGGTTTCACCCCTCCACTTT.

This clone was recorded only once. The V and J genes are TRBV7-2 and TRBJ1-3; D is unclear. The CDR3 has 16 amino acids. V lost 5 bases, J lost 2 bases, and 16 bases lay in between. Germline V gives CDR1 SGHTA, CDR2 FQGNSA. The CDR3 DNA sequence: TGTGCCAGCAGCCAGAGCCTCTGGGCAGCTGGAAACACCATATATTTT. Translated: CASSQSLWAAGNTIYF.

This chain joins TRBV7-8 and TRBJ2-1, with 9 bases lining up with TRBD1. This CDR3 comprises 15 residues. Germline CDR1 reads SGHVS; CDR2 reads FQNEAQ. V shed 1 base, J shed 4 bases, and the junction held 2 bases outside the gene matches. CDR3: CASSLEGTGYNEQFF. The CDR3 nucleotides are TGTGCCAGCAGCTTAGAGGGGACAGGGTACAATGAGCAGTTCTTC.

V and J are TRBV11-3 and TRBJ2-1; the match to TRBD2 covers 7 bases. The junction had 10 bases not matched to a gene; V was cut back by 1 base and J by 13 bases. Germline assignment: CDR1 SGHNT and CDR2 YENEEA. This CDR3 contains 14 residues. DNA for the CDR3: TGTGCCAGCAGCTTAGGCGGGAGCGGCGTCGAACAGTTCTTC. Protein product: CASSLGGSGVEQFF.

The chain joins TRBV7-9 to TRBJ1-5; unclear D gene. Trimming pared 5 bases from V and 4 bases from J, leaving 21 bases between. This CDR3 is built from 17 residues. Germline V gives CDR1 SEHNR, CDR2 FQNEAQ (reference sequence). CDR3 sequence: CASSPPRSEGVNQPQHF. The CDR3 DNA sequence: TGTGCCAGCAGCCCCCCCAGGTCGGAGGGCGTGAATCAGCCCCAGCATTTT.

The CDR3 protein is CAIGQGLNTEAFF. The CDR3 DNA reads TGTGCCATCGGGCAGGGATTAAACACTGAAGCTTTCTTT. V and J are TRBV10-3 and TRBJ1-1, with a weak D call TRBD1 (5 bases). The V gene's germline CDR1 is ENHRY and CDR2 SYGVKD. Trimming pared 8 bases from V and 2 bases from J, leaving 12 bases between. CDR3 length: 13 amino acids.

This clone has just one count. V gene TRBV28 combines with J gene TRBJ2-6; 12 nucleotides agree with TRBD2. Germline V gives CDR1 MDHEN, CDR2 SYDVKM. V was pared by 3 bases and J by 3 bases, with 9 bases of the junction left unmatched. This CDR3 comprises 19 residues. Here the CDR3 DNA reads TGTGCCAGCAGTTTCCTCGGACTAGCGGGAATTTATGGGGCCAACGTCCTGACTTTC. Residues: CASSFLGLAGIYGANVLTF.